This record looks at one T cell receptor beta chain sequence and its context. Its antigen is not known. TCR beta libraries used about 2 micrograms of DNA from cryopreserved PBMCs. Sequencing used immunoSEQ multiplex PCR; TCRdb keeps in-frame clones, though not all of them. The profile covers under 150,000 clones, with around 84% appearing a single time and 7.5% to 9% taken by the ten largest. Trimming cost V 2 bases and J 3 bases; bases outside gene matches: 21. The V gene's germline CDR1 is SGHDN and CDR2 FVKESK. The CDR3 is made up of 21 amino acids. This record belongs to a study of cytotoxic CD8 clonotypes in ibrutinib-treated CLL. Study-wide context: Patients attained about 24 partial and 2 complete responses; at median 68 months, approximately 15 remained remitted while around twelve progressed. With a range of 6 to 36, the median treatment time before response samples were taken was approximately 12 months.

Study findings and constraints: The clonality rise at ibrutinib response reflected private clonotype expansion.

The chain combines TRBV14 with TRBJ2-7; 11 positions match TRBD2. Sequences were derived from PBMCs, sampled after 36 months of ibrutinib treatment. This clonotype was sampled from a human donor with chronic lymphocytic leukemia. The CDR3 DNA is TGTGCCAGCAGCCAATACGGACAGGCCGCCGCTAAACTAGCGGGAGTCTACGAGCAGTACTTC. This translates into CASSQYGQAAAKLAGVYEQYF. Variable domain in full (rest from reference TRBV14 and TRBJ2-7): EAGVTQFPSHSVIEKGQTVTLRCDPISGHDNLYWYRRVMGKEIKFLLHFVKESKQDESGMPNNRFLAERTGGTYSTLKVQPAELEDSGVYFCASSQYGQAAAKLAGVYEQYFGPGTRLTVT.